These 31 T cell receptor beta chains were all obtained from the same sample, sequenced in a study of cytomegalovirus exposure and HLA in healthy donors. The PCR was carried out with 60 Vbeta primers and 13 Jbeta primers. Sequenced by immunoSEQ multiplex PCR; TCRdb stores in-frame clones only, minus some. The profile shows 150,000 to 200,000 clones, about 85% of them singletons. The source material was PBMCs. These receptors all stem from a man between 50 and 59 years old in good health and CMV-seropositive.

This rearrangement joins TRBV6-5 to TRBJ1-5; the match to TRBD1 covers 9 bases. This CDR3 contains 14 residues. Losses at the gene ends were 8 bases for V and 1 base for J; bases not matched to a gene: 3. From germline, CDR1 is MNHEY and CDR2 SVGAGI. This CDR3 reads CASQGTGSNQPQHF. CDR3 bases: TGTGCCAGCCAAGGGACAGGGAGCAATCAGCCCCAGCATTTT.

The sample holds a few counts of this clone. The chain carries TRBV5-4 and TRBJ1-3; TRBD1 agrees at 7 bases. Trimming took 4 bases from V and 5 from J; bases not matched to a gene: 9. Germline V gene sequence: CDR1 SGHNT, CDR2 YYREEE (reference sequence). There are 15 residues in the CDR3. The CDR3 DNA is TGTGCCAGCAGCATAATAGGACAGGAACGAAACACCATATATTTT. Its translation is CASSIIGQERNTIYF.

The chain has TRBV28 and TRBJ2-3; D is unclear. Germline values: CDR1 MDHEN, CDR2 SYDVKM. Trimming pared 4 bases from V and 0 bases from J, leaving 5 bases between. The CDR3 length is 13 residues. In nucleotides, the CDR3 is TGTGCCAGCAGTTCCATTAGCACAGATACGCAGTATTTT. Protein: CASSSISTDTQYF.

The rearrangement links TRBV30 to TRBJ1-4; possibly TRBD1 for D (5 bases). The length of the CDR3 is 14 residues. Trimming shortened V by 1 base and J by 2 bases, and 8 bases separated the two germline ends. From germline, CDR1 is GTSNPN and CDR2 SVGIG (reference sequence). CDR3 sequence reads: CAWSGQGTNEKLFF. CDR3 bases: TGTGCCTGGAGTGGGCAGGGCACTAATGAAAAACTGTTTTTT. The full variable domain, its missing parts supplied by reference TRBV30 and TRBJ1-4, is SQTIHQWPATLVQPVGSPLSLECTVEGTSNPNLYWYRQAAGRGLQLLFYSVGIGQISSEVPQNLSASRPQDRQFILSSKKLLLSDSGFYLCAWSGQGTNEKLFFGSGTQLSVL.

The CDR3 here is CASSPRPGQETQYF. As DNA, the CDR3 is TGTGCCAGCTCACCACGCCCAGGCCAAGAGACCCAGTACTTC. The rearrangement uses TRBV18 and TRBJ2-5, with D unresolved. Trimming removed 1 base from V and 1 base from J, with 7 bases in between. The germline V gene has CDR1 KGHSH and CDR2 LQKENI. The CDR3 has 14 amino acids.

The chain's CDR3 is CASSPPGGRFEAFF. CDR3 sequence (DNA): TGTGCCAGCTCACCACCGGGTGGGAGGTTTGAAGCTTTCTTT. This chain links TRBV18 with TRBJ1-1; D remains unclear. The CDR3 consists of 14 residues. V was trimmed by 0 bases and J by 7 bases, leaving 12 bases between them. Per the germline V gene, CDR1 is KGHSH and CDR2 is LQKENI.

This clone was recorded a few times. The V gene is TRBV10-3, the J gene TRBJ2-6, with D unclear. The CDR3 length is 16 residues. With 4 bases removed from V and 2 bases from J, the gap between germline ends came to 12 bases. CDR1 and CDR2 from the germline V gene are ENHRY and SYGVKD. The DNA of the CDR3 is TGTGCCATCAGTGCGCAGGTCTTAGCTGGGGCCAACGTCCTGACTTTC. Its translation: CAISAQVLAGANVLTF.

V is TRBV7-2 and J is TRBJ2-3, with 12 bases identical to TRBD2. The CDR3 is made up of 16 amino acids. Germline-derived CDR1 and CDR2 are SGHTA and FQGNSA. V lost 1 base, J lost 5 bases, and 4 bases stayed unmatched. The CDR3: CASSLGLAGVVDTQYF. The CDR3 DNA reads TGTGCCAGCAGCTTAGGACTAGCGGGAGTGGTAGATACGCAGTATTTT.

The V gene is TRBV11-2, the J gene TRBJ1-6; D ambiguous. Germline CDR1 reads SGHAT; CDR2 reads FQNNGV. V gave up 5 bases and J gave up 11 bases, with 13 bases separating them. The CDR3 runs 13 residues. CDR3 protein: CASSRDSTPPLHF. The CDR3, as DNA: TGTGCCAGCAGCCGTGACTCAACCCCACCCCTCCACTTT.

The chain joins TRBV19 to TRBJ2-5, with D maybe TRBD2 (6 bases). This CDR3 is 14 amino acids long. V was shortened by 4 bases and J by 2 bases, with 11 bases between the two germline ends. Germline lookup yields CDR1 LNHDA and CDR2 SQIVND (reference sequence). CDR3 in DNA: TGTGCCAGTAGTACCACTAGCAGACAAGAGACCCAGTACTTC. It translates to CASSTTSRQETQYF.

The CDR3 sequence is CASSSGETNEKLFF. The DNA for the CDR3 is TGTGCCAGTAGCTCGGGGGAGACTAATGAAAAACTGTTTTTT. The J gene is TRBJ1-4, the V gene TRBV19, with D possibly being TRBD1 (5 bases). Per the germline V gene, CDR1 is LNHDA and CDR2 is SQIVND (reference sequence). The CDR3 spans 14 residues. The V end lost 6 bases, the J end lost 2 bases, and 10 bases lay between the germline ends.

The CDR3, as DNA: TGTGCCAGCAGCTTACCGGGACAGGAGAATGAAAAACTGTTTTTT. This codes for CASSLPGQENEKLFF. This chain links TRBV7-6 with TRBJ1-4; 8 bases line up with TRBD1. V lost 2 bases, J lost 5 bases, and 4 bases stayed unmatched. The CDR3 is made up of 15 amino acids. Germline V CDR1 and CDR2: SGHVS, FNYEAQ.

The J gene is TRBJ2-1, the V gene TRBV29-1, with 12 nucleotides matching TRBD1. Losses at the gene ends were 4 bases for V and 8 bases for J; bases not matched to a gene: 9. Per the germline V gene, CDR1 is SQVTM and CDR2 is ANQGSEA. This CDR3 is built from 15 residues. In DNA, the CDR3 is TGCAGCGTTGGATTCCCGGGACAGGGGGCCGATGAGCAGTTCTTC. Its protein product is CSVGFPGQGADEQFF.

The rearrangement links TRBV25-1 to TRBJ2-7; 9 bases are a match to TRBD1. The trim removed 6 bases at V and 0 bases at J, leaving 0 bases unmatched. The CDR3 contains 13 residues. CDR1 and CDR2 (germline): MGHDK, SYGVNS. Here the CDR3 reads CASRQGASYEQYF. CDR3 nucleotide sequence: TGTGCCAGCAGACAGGGGGCCTCCTACGAGCAGTACTTC.

The genes are TRBV18 and TRBJ2-2; 7 nucleotides line up with TRBD2. Per germline, CDR1 KGHSH and CDR2 LQKENI. With 4 bases clipped from V and 3 bases from J, the junction kept 2 bases outside the gene matches. This CDR3 region has 14 residues. As DNA, the CDR3 is TGTGCCAGCTCACAAAGCGGGGACACCGGGGAGCTGTTTTTT. This translates into CASSQSGDTGELFF.

The rearrangement uses TRBV6-6 and TRBJ2-2; 8 bases fit TRBD1. This CDR3 spans 15 amino acids. Trimming cost V 6 bases and J 4 bases; bases outside gene matches: 7. Germline CDR1 is MNHNY and CDR2 is SVGAGI (reference sequence). The CDR3 here is CASRGQGGVTGELFF. Written as DNA, the CDR3 is TGTGCCAGCAGAGGACAGGGCGGTGTCACCGGGGAGCTGTTTTTT.

The V gene is TRBV4-2, the J gene TRBJ2-2; D remains unclear. The length of the CDR3 is 15 residues. The ends were cut back, 1 base at V and 7 bases at J, with 13 bases in the middle. The germline V gene encodes CDR1 LGHNA and CDR2 YNFKEQ. This chain's CDR3 is CASSQVQEDLGELFF. Here the CDR3 DNA reads TGTGCCAGCAGCCAAGTTCAAGAGGATCTCGGGGAGCTGTTTTTT.

This sequence joins TRBV7-2 and TRBJ2-7, with D perhaps TRBD2 (5 bases). The V end lost 6 bases, the J end lost 12 bases, and 21 bases lay between the germline ends. Per the germline V gene, CDR1 is SGHTA and CDR2 is FQGNSA. The CDR3 totals 13 residues. CDR3 sequence (DNA): TGTGCCAGCAGTTATAGCGCCCCCGAGCGTCCGTACTTC. Translated, it gives CASSYSAPERPYF.

This clone was seen a few times. The CDR3 sequence is CASSSGIEAFF. The CDR3 DNA reads as TGTGCCAGCAGTTCGGGGATTGAAGCTTTCTTT. The V call is TRBV28, the J call TRBJ1-1, with no clear D. The V gene's germline CDR1 is MDHEN and CDR2 SYDVKM. The CDR3 has 11 residues. Trimming took off 4 bases at V and 7 bases at J, with 7 bases between the two ends.

The rearrangement uses TRBV5-4 and TRBJ2-5; 11 bases map to TRBD1. The CDR3 totals 18 residues. The germline V gene encodes CDR1 SGHNT and CDR2 YYREEE (reference sequence). V lost 0 bases, J lost 5 bases, and 12 bases stayed unmatched. Here the CDR3 DNA reads TGTGCCAGCAGCTTGGGGGGGCCATTGGACAGGGGGCGCGAGACCCAGTACTTC. This encodes CASSLGGPLDRGRETQYF.

V and J are TRBV30 and TRBJ1-3; perhaps TRBD1 as D (6 bases). Germline V gene data show CDR1 as GTSNPN and CDR2 as SVGIG (reference sequence). Trimming removed 5 bases from V and 0 bases from J, with 8 bases in between. This CDR3 region has 13 residues. In DNA form, the CDR3 reads TGTGCCTGGTACAGGGCCTCTGGAAACACCATATATTTT. The encoded protein is CAWYRASGNTIYF.

The chain carries TRBV6-1 and TRBJ2-1; TRBD1 matches 7 bases. The germline V gene encodes CDR1 MNHNS and CDR2 SASEGT. V trimming: 4 bases; J trimming: 10 bases; junction bases outside the gene matches: 10. The CDR3 length is 14 residues. The CDR3 nucleotides read TGTGCCAGCAGTGTGGGACAGCGCTTTACGGAGCAGTTCTTC. It specifies CASSVGQRFTEQFF.

This clone was seen a few times. V gene TRBV28 combines with J gene TRBJ1-4, with 7 bases aligning to TRBD1. The V gene's germline CDR1 is MDHEN and CDR2 SYDVKM. V lost 1 base, J lost 0 bases, and 5 bases stayed unmatched. This CDR3 is 17 amino acids long. CDR3 sequence: CASSLSDRLTTNEKLFF. As DNA, the CDR3 is TGTGCCAGCAGTTTATCGGACAGGCTCACAACTAATGAAAAACTGTTTTTT.

The chain joins TRBV15 to TRBJ2-2; D possibly corresponds to TRBD2 (5 bases). The length of the CDR3 is 12 residues. Germline V gene sequence: CDR1 LNHNV, CDR2 YYDKDF (reference sequence). V lost 3 bases to trimming and J lost 14 bases, with 13 bases between them. This CDR3 is CATSRRDASLFF. The CDR3 nucleotides are TGTGCCACCAGCAGGAGGGATGCCTCTCTGTTTTTT.

V gene TRBV21-1 combines with J gene TRBJ2-1; TRBD2, the D gene given by the table, was not confirmed from the DNA. TRBV21-1 is marked as a pseudogene. The length of the CDR3 is 14 residues. CDR3 DNA sequence: TGTGCCAGCAGCAAAGGAGGGTGGGACAATGAGCAGTTCTTC. Its protein product is CASSKGGWDNEQFF.

The chain uses TRBV9 and TRBJ1-2, with D maybe TRBD1 (5 bases). The CDR3 loop spans 14 amino acids. V lost 0 bases and J 8 bases, leaving 14 bases between the germline ends. CDR1 and CDR2 from the germline V gene are SGDLS and YYNGEE. DNA for the CDR3: TGTGCCAGCAGCGTAGGGGGCCAGGTTGGCGGCTACACCTTC. Its translation is CASSVGGQVGGYTF. Full variable domain (remainder filled in from reference TRBV9 and TRBJ1-2): DSGVTQTPKHLITATGQRVTLRCSPRSGDLSVYWYQQSLDQGLQFLIQYYNGEERAKGNILERFSAQQFPDLHSELNLSSLELGDSALYFCASSVGGQVGGYTFGSGTRLTVV.

This clone was seen once. V is TRBV2 and J is TRBJ2-3, with a tentative D call TRBD2 (6 bases). There are 15 residues in the CDR3. V lost 5 bases and J 3 bases, leaving 15 bases between the germline ends. Germline values: CDR1 SNHLY, CDR2 FYNNEI. DNA of the CDR3: TGTGCCAGCAGTACCCGGCGGGGCGGAACAGATACGCAGTATTTT. This sequence encodes CASSTRRGGTDTQYF.

This clone was seen just once. This chain joins TRBV11-2 and TRBJ2-7; 9 nucleotides agree with TRBD2. The CDR3 loop spans 16 amino acids. In germline, CDR1 is SGHAT, CDR2 FQNNGV. V gave up 1 base and J gave up 3 bases; unmatched junction bases: 7. The CDR3 protein is CASSLGGGALGYEQYF. The CDR3 DNA reads as TGTGCCAGCAGCTTAGGCGGGGGGGCCCTGGGCTACGAGCAGTACTTC. Looking up the rest from reference TRBV11-2 and TRBJ2-7 gives the full variable domain: EAGVAQSPRYKIIEKRQSVAFWCNPISGHATLYWYQQILGQGPKLLIQFQNNGVVDDSQLPKDRFSAERLKGVDSTLKIQPAKLEDSAVYLCASSLGGGALGYEQYFGPGTRLTVT.

This chain links TRBV2 with TRBJ1-2; D is perhaps TRBD1 (6 bases). Germline assignment: CDR1 SNHLY and CDR2 FYNNEI. Trimming cost V 8 bases and J 7 bases, with 17 bases left between them. This CDR3 is 13 amino acids long. Written as DNA, the CDR3 is TGTGCCAGCGCACCGGCTCAGGGGCGTGGCTACACCTTC. Translating gives CASAPAQGRGYTF.

The table lists this clone with a count of one. This sequence joins TRBV9 and TRBJ1-4, with a possible D match to TRBD1 (5 bases). Between the trimmed V and J ends, which lost 3 bases and 15 bases, there was a span of 21 bases. The CDR3 consists of 14 residues. Looked up from germline, CDR1 is SGDLS and CDR2 is YYNGEE. The CDR3 DNA follows: TGTGCCAGCAGCGGAGGAGAGGAGGGACCGGGATTGTTTTTT. This codes for CASSGGEEGPGLFF.

This chain joins TRBV11-2 and TRBJ1-1, with 8 bases fitting TRBD1. Germline loops: CDR1 SGHAT, CDR2 FQNNGV. The CDR3 covers 14 residues. V shed 5 bases and J 4 bases; nucleotides not matched to a gene: 6. This chain's CDR3 is CASSRTGGSTEAFF. CDR3 DNA sequence: TGTGCCAGCAGCCGTACAGGGGGGAGCACTGAAGCTTTCTTT. The whole variable domain, remainder taken from reference TRBV11-2 and TRBJ1-1, is EAGVAQSPRYKIIEKRQSVAFWCNPISGHATLYWYQQILGQGPKLLIQFQNNGVVDDSQLPKDRFSAERLKGVDSTLKIQPAKLEDSAVYLCASSRTGGSTEAFFGQGTRLTVV.